This T cell receptor (beta chain) appears in the sequencing data of a study of cytomegalovirus exposure and HLA in healthy donors (dated by TCRdb to between 2016 and 2019). Some background on the complete study: The 550 to 750 repertoires of the first cohort and the roughly 120 validation repertoires were produced on the same platform, according to a later analysis. The study aimed to test whether cataloging public T cell receptors could reveal signatures of past pathogen exposure. Besides the first cohort of about 730 subjects, a separate validation cohort made up of around 120 different subjects was used. To predict cytomegalovirus infection status, the study brought together high-throughput TCR immunosequencing, statistical association of individual TCRs with disease status, and machine learning. What the authors observed across the whole study: It was suggested by the authors that the approach could potentially be generalized to other disease states and immunological phenotypes. A later analysis had no HLA typing for the validation cohort, so co-occurrence there was scored across all 130 or so repertoires. A few of the identified cytomegalovirus-associated TCR beta chains were confirmed in vitro to be specific for cytomegalovirus antigens. Of the cluster scores, roughly 95% were above 0 in a later analysis, which found that TCRs clustered in the first cohort also tended to co-occur in the approximately 120 validation repertoires. A total of 164 TCR beta chains were listed by the study as associated with cytomegalovirus. In both the original and validation cohorts, the classifier was reported to diagnose cytomegalovirus status with high specificity and sensitivity. While some public TCRs were present in many individuals, most TCR sequences turned up only very rarely across donors.

A remark on this clone: Its antigen specificity is not known. No clone much larger than this one lies a single base away; base qualities are absent.

Separate from the approximately 700-subject first cohort, the validation cohort of roughly 120 subjects was the group to which the donors belonged. Library preparation used the immunoSEQ multiplex PCR assay. The authors processed their data as follows. To diagnose cytomegalovirus status from the catalog of TCR beta chain sequences, a statistical classification framework was built. Not all clones reach the TCRdb copy of this immuneACCESS table, which keeps in-frame sequences only. Checked studies attribute under half of the gap to unresolved V genes and leave the rest unexplained. That table supplies the V and J calls and clone size; D and trimming were determined from the DNA. The sample table shows 200,000 or so clones, and around 90% are seen once. The ten largest clones take up about 2% of the sample. Inclusive of the bounding cysteine and phenylalanine, the CDR3 is 16 residues long. Just the 48-base CDR3 DNA is kept, in frame starting at base 1. Clipping removes 1 base from V and 3 bases from J, with 6 as the unmatched junction base count. CDR1 and CDR2 (MGHRA, YSYEKL) derive from the germline V gene.

The chain is assembled from TRBV4-1 and TRBJ2-7; 10 middle bases align to TRBD2. The source is a woman in her late teens or twenties in good health and CMV-seropositive. Sequenced input: PBMCs. The CDR3 here reads CASSQGASGGNYEQYF. The bases are TGCGCCAGCAGCCAAGGAGCTAGCGGGGGTAACTACGAGCAGTACTTC.